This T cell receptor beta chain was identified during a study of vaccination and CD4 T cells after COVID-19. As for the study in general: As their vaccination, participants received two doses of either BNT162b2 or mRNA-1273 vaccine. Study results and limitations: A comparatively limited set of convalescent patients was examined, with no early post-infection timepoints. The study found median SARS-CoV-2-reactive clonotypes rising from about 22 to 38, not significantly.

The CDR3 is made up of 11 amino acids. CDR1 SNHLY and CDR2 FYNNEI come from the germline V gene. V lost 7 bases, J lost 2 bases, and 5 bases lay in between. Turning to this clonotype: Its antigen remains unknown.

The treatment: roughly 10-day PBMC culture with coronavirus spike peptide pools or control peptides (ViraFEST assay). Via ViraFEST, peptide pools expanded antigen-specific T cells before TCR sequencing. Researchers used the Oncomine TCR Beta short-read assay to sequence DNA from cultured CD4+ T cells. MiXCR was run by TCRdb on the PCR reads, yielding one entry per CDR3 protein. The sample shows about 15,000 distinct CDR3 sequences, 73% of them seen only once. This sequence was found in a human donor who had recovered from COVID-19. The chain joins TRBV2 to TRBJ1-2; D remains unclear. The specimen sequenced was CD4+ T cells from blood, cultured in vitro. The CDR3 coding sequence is TGTGCCAGCACTCCGAACTATGGCTACACCTTC. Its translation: CASTPNYGYTF. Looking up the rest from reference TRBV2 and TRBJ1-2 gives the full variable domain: EPEVTQTPSHQVTQMGQEVILRCVPISNHLYFYWYRQILGQKVEFLVSFYNNEISEKSEIFDDQFSVERPDGSNFTLKIRSTKLEDSAMYFCASTPNYGYTFGSGTRLTVV.